Below are 8 T cell receptor beta chains sequenced from a single sample in a study of blood T cell repertoires in COVID-19. Profiling relied on immunoSEQ multiplex PCR, and the TCRdb table lists in-frame clones only, not all of them. The sample includes approximately 160,000 clones, 80% to 90% of them seen just once. Material for sequencing was peripheral blood. These receptor sequences come from a woman between 50 and 59 years old in a cohort sampled during active or convalescent COVID-19.

The chain employs TRBV14 and TRBJ2-3; perhaps TRBD1 as D (5 bases). The CDR3 spans 16 residues. The germline V and J ends were trimmed by 2 bases and 0 bases, with 12 bases remaining between them. The germline V gene has CDR1 SGHDN and CDR2 FVKESK. The CDR3 reads CASSQSTGFSTDTQYF. The CDR3 nucleotides are TGTGCCAGCAGCCAATCCACAGGTTTTAGCACAGATACGCAGTATTTT. Full variable domain (missing parts from reference TRBV14 and TRBJ2-3): EAGVTQFPSHSVIEKGQTVTLRCDPISGHDNLYWYRRVMGKEIKFLLHFVKESKQDESGMPNNRFLAERTGGTYSTLKVQPAELEDSGVYFCASSQSTGFSTDTQYFGPGTRLTVL.

The V call is TRBV30, the J call TRBJ2-3; TRBD2 aligns across 11 bases. The CDR3 is 18 residues long. Germline trimming cut 5 bases from V and 0 bases from J; bases unmatched to any gene: 13. Per germline, CDR1 GTSNPN and CDR2 SVGIG (reference sequence). The CDR3 here is CAWFPLAGALRSTDTQYF. As DNA, the CDR3 is TGTGCCTGGTTCCCACTAGCGGGGGCCTTAAGAAGCACAGATACGCAGTATTTT.

J is TRBJ1-2 and V is TRBV15, with a weak D call TRBD1 (6 bases). CDR1 and CDR2 (germline): LNHNV, YYDKDF (reference sequence). V lost 5 bases and J lost 4, with 8 bases in between. The CDR3 covers 12 residues. CDR3 residues: CATSSQGYGYTF. DNA of the CDR3: TGTGCCACCAGCTCACAGGGCTATGGCTACACCTTC. Full variable domain (outside the CDR3, taken from reference TRBV15 and TRBJ1-2): DAMVIQNPRYQVTQFGKPVTLSCSQTLNHNVMYWYQQKSSQAPKLLFHYYDKDFNNEADTPDNFQSRRPNTSFCFLDIRSPGLGDTAMYLCATSSQGYGYTFGSGTRLTVV.

This sequence joins TRBV9 and TRBJ1-5; 9 bases are a match to TRBD1. The CDR3 sequence is 14 residues long. V shed 3 bases and J 6 bases; nucleotides not matched to a gene: 4. Germline assignment: CDR1 SGDLS and CDR2 YYNGEE. The CDR3 DNA follows: TGTGCCAGCAGCGACGGGACAGGGATTCAGCCCCAGCATTTT. Translation: CASSDGTGIQPQHF.

The gene calls are TRBV10-1 and TRBJ1-1; D call uncertain. The CDR3 consists of 12 residues. Germline-derived CDR1 and CDR2 are WNHNN and SYGVQD (reference sequence). V lost 5 bases and J lost 8, with 12 bases in between. For the CDR3, the DNA is TGCGCCAGCAGTAAGACGGGAACAGAAGCTTTCTTT. Encoded protein: CASSKTGTEAFF.

The genes are TRBV29-1 and TRBJ1-3; 7 bases are a match to TRBD1. This CDR3 comprises 12 residues. With V trimmed by 6 bases and J by 1 base, 0 bases remained unmatched. The V gene's germline CDR1 is SQVTM and CDR2 ANQGSEA. CDR3 DNA sequence: TGCAGCGTACAGGGGTCTGGAAACACCATATATTTT. Translation: CSVQGSGNTIYF.

This rearrangement joins TRBV19 to TRBJ1-1; maybe TRBD1 (6 bases). Per the germline V gene, CDR1 is LNHDA and CDR2 is SQIVND (reference sequence). The CDR3 consists of 14 residues. Trimming took off 6 bases at V and 8 bases at J, with 19 bases between the two ends. In DNA form, the CDR3 reads TGTGCCAGTAGGGACAGCATGGACCCTTTAGAAGCTTTCTTT. Its translation: CASRDSMDPLEAFF.

The rearrangement joins TRBV27 to TRBJ1-3; D not certain. Germline V gene lookup returns CDR1 MNHEY and CDR2 SMNVEV (reference sequence). The CDR3 spans 14 residues. The V end lost 5 bases, the J end lost 4 bases, and 12 bases lay between the germline ends. The CDR3 DNA follows: TGTGCCAGCAGTCCTATTCGAGGAGGAAACACCATATATTTT. Translation: CASSPIRGGNTIYF.